The source of this T cell receptor (beta chain) is a study of T cell repertoires in cytomegalovirus infection (dated by TCRdb to the late 2010s). With regard to the full study: Alongside well-studied HLA-B-restricted epitopes, the peptide stimulations were aimed at recently identified HLA-C-restricted CMV epitopes, whose presentation resists viral immunomodulation. The HLA type of each donor mattered for the analysis, because public TCR beta signatures pointed to carriage of CMV infection along with the matching HLA type.

The instrument was an Illumina HiSeq 1500. Starting from the raw public reads, TCRdb applied fastp trimming at Q25, assembled clones with MiXCR and retained in-frame beta chains. Rows are combined by CDR3 protein, so each entry shows the most common genes and DNA. Recorded for this sample are about 830,000 distinct CDR3 sequences; 32% of them occurred a single time. The ten most abundant clones make up around 11% of the sample. Including the terminal cysteine and phenylalanine, the CDR3 comprises 15 residues. CDR3 DNA only is kept here, 45 bases in frame from base 1. V trim: 2 bases; J trim: 3 bases; unmatched bases: 5. As encoded in the germline V gene, CDR1 is ENHRY while CDR2 is SYGVKD. This clonotype occurred a few times. The antigen it binds to is not known. Base qualities are not at hand, and no much larger clone is one base apart. What this sample's treatment or condition label stands for: in vitro stimulation with specific CMV peptide epitopes to enrich CMV-specific T cells.

General findings and caveats noted by the study authors: In the ex vivo response, HLA-C-restricted CMV-specific TCR beta clonotypes were dominant, and in two of eight donors the single most frequent clonotype came from this HLA-C-restricted group. In both this cohort and an independent roughly 350-donor cohort, the cumulative frequency of public TCR beta family members distinguished carriers of CMV infection plus the relevant HLA type.

The sequences come from cultured CD8+ T cells from PBMCs, collected from culture after CMV antigen stimulation. This clonotype was obtained from a human donor in good health (CMV status not recorded). Some clones in this sample may be carry-over from other donors' samples. Recombination connected TRBV10-3 to TRBJ1-2, and 8 junction bases match TRBD1. CDR3 region: CAISERTGIDYGYTF. The DNA is as follows: TGTGCCATCAGTGAGAGGACAGGGATTGACTATGGCTACACCTTC.